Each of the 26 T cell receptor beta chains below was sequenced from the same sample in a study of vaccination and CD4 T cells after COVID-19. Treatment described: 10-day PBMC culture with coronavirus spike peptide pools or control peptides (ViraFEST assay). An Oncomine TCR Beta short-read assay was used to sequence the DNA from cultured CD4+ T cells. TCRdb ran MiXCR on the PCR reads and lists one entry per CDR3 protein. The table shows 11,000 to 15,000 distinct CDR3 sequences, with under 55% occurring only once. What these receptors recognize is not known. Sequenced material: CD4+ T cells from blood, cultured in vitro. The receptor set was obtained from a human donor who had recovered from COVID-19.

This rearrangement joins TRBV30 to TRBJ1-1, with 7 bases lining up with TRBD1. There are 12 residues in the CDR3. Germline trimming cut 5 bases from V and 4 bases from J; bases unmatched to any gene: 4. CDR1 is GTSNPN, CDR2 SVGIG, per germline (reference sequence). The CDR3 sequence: CAWDREGTEAFF. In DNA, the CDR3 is TGTGCCTGGGACAGGGAGGGCACTGAAGCTTTCTTT.

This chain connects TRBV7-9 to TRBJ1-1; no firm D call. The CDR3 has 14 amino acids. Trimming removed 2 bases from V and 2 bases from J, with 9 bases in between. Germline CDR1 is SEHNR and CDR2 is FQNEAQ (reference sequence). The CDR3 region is CASSLTELNTEAFF. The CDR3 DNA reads TGTGCCAGCAGCTTAACGGAGCTTAACACTGAAGCTTTCTTT.

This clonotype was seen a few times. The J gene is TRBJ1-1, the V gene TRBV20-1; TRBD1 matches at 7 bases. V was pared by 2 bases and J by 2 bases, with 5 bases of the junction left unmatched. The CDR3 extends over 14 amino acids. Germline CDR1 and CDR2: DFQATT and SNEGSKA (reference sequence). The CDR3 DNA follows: TGCAGTGCTAGAAGGGGGCGCAGCAACACTGAAGCTTTCTTT. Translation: CSARRGRSNTEAFF.

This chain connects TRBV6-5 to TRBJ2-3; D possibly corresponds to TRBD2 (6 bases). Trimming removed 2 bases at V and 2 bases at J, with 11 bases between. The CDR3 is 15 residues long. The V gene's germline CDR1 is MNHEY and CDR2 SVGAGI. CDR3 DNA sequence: TGTGCCAGCAGTTACGGCCGGGGGAACACAGATACGCAGTATTTT. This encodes CASSYGRGNTDTQYF.

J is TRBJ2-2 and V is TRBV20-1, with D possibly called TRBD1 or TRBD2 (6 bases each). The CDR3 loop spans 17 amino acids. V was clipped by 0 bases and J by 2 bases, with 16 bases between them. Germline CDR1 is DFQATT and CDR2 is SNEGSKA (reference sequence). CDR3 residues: CSARDLGRGPNTGELFF. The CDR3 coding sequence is TGCAGTGCTAGAGATCTAGGACGGGGGCCTAACACCGGGGAGCTGTTTTTT.

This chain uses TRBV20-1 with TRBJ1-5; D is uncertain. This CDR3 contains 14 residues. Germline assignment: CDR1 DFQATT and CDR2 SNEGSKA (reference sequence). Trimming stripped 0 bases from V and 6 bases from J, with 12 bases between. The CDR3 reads CSARDHWGSQPQHF. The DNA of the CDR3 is TGCAGTGCTAGAGATCACTGGGGAAGTCAGCCCCAGCATTTT.

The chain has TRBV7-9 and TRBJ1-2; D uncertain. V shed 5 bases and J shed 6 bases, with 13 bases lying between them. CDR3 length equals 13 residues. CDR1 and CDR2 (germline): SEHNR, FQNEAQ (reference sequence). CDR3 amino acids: CASSLAGYDGYTF. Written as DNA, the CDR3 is TGTGCCAGCAGCCTGGCGGGGTACGATGGCTACACCTTC.

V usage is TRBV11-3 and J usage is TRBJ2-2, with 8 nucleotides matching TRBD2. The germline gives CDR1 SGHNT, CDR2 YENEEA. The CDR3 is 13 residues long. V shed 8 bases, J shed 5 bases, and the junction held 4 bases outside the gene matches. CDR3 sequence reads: CASSPGGTGELFF. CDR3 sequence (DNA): TGTGCCAGCTCCCCGGGGGGGACCGGGGAGCTGTTTTTT. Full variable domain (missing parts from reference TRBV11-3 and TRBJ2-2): EAGVVQSPRYKIIEKKQPVAFWCNPISGHNTLYWYLQNLGQGPELLIRYENEEAVDDSQLPKDRFSAERLKGVDSTLKIQPAELGDSAVYLCASSPGGTGELFFGEGSRLTVL.

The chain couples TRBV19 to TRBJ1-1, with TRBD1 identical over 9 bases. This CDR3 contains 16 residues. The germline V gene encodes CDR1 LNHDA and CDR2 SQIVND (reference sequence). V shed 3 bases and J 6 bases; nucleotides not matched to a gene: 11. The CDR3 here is CASSMKAGQGGAEAFF. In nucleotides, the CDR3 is TGTGCCAGTAGTATGAAGGCGGGACAGGGCGGCGCTGAAGCTTTCTTT. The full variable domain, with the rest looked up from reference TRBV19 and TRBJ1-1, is DGGITQSPKYLFRKEGQNVTLSCEQNLNHDAMYWYRQDPGQGLRLIYYSQIVNDFQKGDIAEGYSVSREKKESFPLTVTSAQKNPTAFYLCASSMKAGQGGAEAFFGQGTRLTVV.

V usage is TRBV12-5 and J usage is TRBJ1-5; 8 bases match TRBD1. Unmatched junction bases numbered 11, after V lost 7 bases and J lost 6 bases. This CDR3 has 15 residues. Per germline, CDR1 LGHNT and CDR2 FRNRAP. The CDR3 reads CASAPGQVASQPQHF. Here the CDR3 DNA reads TGTGCTAGTGCCCCGGGACAGGTGGCAAGTCAGCCCCAGCATTTT. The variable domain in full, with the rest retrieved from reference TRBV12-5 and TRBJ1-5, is DARVTQTPRHKVTEMGQEVTMRCQPILGHNTVFWYRQTMMQGLELLAYFRNRAPLDDSGMPKDRFSAEMPDATLATLKIQPSEPRDSAVYFCASAPGQVASQPQHFGDGTRLSIL.

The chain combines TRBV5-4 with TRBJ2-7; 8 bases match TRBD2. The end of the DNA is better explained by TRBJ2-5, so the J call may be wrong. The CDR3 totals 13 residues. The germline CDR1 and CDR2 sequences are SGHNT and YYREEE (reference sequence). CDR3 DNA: TGTGCCAGCAGCTTGGCGGGGGGGGAGACCCAGTACTTC. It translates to CASSLAGGETQYF.

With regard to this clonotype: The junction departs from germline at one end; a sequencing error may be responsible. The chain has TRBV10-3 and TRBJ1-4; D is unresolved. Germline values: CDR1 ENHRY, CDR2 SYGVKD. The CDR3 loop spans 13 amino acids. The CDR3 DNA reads TGTGCCAGCAGTGAGAGAGGGTACGAGGAACTGTTTTTT. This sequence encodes CASSERGYEELFF.

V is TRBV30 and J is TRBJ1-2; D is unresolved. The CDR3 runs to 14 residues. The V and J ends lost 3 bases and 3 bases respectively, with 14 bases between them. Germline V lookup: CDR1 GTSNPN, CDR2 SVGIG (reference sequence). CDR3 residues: CAWRGGRSYYGYTF. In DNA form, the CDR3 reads TGTGCCTGGAGGGGAGGCAGATCATACTATGGCTACACCTTC.

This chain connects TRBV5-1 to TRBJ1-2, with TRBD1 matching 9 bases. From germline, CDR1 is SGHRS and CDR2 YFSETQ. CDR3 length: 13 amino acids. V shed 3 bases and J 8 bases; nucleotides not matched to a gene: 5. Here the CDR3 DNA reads TGCGCCAGCAGCTGGGACAGGGCTCGGGGCTACACCTTC. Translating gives CASSWDRARGYTF.

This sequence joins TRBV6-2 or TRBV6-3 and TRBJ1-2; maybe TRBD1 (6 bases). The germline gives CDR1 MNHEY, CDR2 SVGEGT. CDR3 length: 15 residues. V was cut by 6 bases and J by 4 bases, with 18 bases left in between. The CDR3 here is CASRSSGGASYGYTF. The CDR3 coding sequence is TGTGCCAGCAGATCGTCGGGGGGCGCGAGCTATGGCTACACCTTC.

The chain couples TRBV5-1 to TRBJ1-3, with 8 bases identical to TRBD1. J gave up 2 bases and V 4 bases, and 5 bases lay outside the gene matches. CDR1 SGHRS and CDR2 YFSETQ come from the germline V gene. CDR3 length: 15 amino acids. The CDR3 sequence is CASSLDRGAGNTIYF. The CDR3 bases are TGCGCCAGCAGCCTCGACAGGGGAGCTGGAAACACCATATATTTT.

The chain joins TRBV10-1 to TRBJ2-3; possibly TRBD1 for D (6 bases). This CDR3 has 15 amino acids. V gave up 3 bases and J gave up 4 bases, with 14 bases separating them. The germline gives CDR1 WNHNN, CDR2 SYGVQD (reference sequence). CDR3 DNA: TGCGCCAGCAGTGACCCTAGAGGGGGACCAGATACGCAGTATTTT. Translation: CASSDPRGGPDTQYF.

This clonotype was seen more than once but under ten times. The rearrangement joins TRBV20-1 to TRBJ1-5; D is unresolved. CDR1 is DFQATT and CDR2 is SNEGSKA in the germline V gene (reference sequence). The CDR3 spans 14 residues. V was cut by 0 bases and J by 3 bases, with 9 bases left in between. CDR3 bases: TGCAGTGCTAGAGATGCGGGGTACAATCAGCCCCAGCATTTT. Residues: CSARDAGYNQPQHF.

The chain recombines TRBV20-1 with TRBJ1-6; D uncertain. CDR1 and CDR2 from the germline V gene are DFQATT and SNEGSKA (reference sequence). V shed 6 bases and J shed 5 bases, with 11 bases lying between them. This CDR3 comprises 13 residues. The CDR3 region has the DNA TGCAGTGCAATTGAGGTGAATAATTCACCCCTCCACTTT. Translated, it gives CSAIEVNNSPLHF.

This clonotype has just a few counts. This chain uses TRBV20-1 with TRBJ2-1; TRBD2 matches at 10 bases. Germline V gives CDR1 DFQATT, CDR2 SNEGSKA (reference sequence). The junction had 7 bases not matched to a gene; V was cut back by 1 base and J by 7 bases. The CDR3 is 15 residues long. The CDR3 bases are TGCAGTGCTAGAGCGAGCGGGGGGGCCGGAAATGAGCAGTTCTTC. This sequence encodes CSARASGGAGNEQFF.

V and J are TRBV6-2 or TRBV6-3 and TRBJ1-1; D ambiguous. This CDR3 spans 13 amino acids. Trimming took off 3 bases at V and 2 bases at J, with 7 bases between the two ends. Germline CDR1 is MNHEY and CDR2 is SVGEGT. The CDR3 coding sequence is TGTGCCAGCAGTTATAGGGTAAACACTGAAGCTTTCTTT. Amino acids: CASSYRVNTEAFF.

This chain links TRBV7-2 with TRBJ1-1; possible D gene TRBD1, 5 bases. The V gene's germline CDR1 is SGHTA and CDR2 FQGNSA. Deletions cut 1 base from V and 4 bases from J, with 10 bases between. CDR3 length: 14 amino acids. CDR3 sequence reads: CASSLDRRGTEAFF. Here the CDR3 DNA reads TGTGCCAGCAGCTTAGATCGTAGGGGCACTGAAGCTTTCTTT.

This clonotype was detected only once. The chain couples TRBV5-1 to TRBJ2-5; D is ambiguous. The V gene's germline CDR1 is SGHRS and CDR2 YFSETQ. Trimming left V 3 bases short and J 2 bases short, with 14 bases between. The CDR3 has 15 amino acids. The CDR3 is CASSWWRFPQETQYF. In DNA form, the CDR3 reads TGCGCCAGCAGCTGGTGGCGGTTTCCACAAGAGACCCAGTACTTC.

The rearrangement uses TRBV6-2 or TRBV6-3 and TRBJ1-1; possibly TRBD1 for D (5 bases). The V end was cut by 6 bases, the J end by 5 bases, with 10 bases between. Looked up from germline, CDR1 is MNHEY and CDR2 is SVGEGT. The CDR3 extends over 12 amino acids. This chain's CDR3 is CASRSRQTEAFF. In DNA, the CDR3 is TGTGCCAGCAGAAGTCGACAGACTGAAGCTTTCTTT.

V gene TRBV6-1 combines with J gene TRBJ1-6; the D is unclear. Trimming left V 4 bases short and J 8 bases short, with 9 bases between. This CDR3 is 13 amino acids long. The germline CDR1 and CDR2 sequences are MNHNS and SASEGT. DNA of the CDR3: TGTGCCAGCAGTGCCTCGGTAGATTCACCCCTCCACTTT. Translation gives CASSASVDSPLHF.

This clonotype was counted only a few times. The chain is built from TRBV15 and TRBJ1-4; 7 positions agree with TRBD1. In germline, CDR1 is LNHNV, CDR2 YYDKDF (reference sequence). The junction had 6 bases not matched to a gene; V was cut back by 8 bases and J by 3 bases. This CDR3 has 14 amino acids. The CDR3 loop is CATADGTANEKLFF. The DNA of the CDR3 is TGTGCCACCGCCGACGGGACAGCTAATGAAAAACTGTTTTTT.